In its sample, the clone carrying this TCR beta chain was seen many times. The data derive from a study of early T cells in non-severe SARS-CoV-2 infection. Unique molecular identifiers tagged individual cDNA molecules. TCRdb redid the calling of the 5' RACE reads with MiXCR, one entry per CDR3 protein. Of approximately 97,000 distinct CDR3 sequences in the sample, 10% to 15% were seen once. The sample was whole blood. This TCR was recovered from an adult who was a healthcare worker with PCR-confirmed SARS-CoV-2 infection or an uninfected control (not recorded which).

This CDR3 is CASSSPGVATEAFF. The CDR3 nucleotides read TGTGCCAGCAGCTCCCCAGGGGTAGCGACTGAAGCTTTCTTT. This sequence joins TRBV11-1 and TRBJ1-1, with TRBD1 as a possible D gene (6 bases). The CDR3 spans 14 residues. The V and J ends lost 4 bases and 5 bases respectively, with 14 bases between them. Germline V gene sequence: CDR1 SGHAT, CDR2 FQDESV (reference sequence).